The rows below give T cell receptor beta chains drawn from one sample of a study of cytomegalovirus exposure and HLA in healthy donors. Generated by immunoSEQ multiplex PCR, the TCRdb table keeps only in-frame clones and is missing some. The table records around 90,000 clones, about two thirds of them present only once. Sequencing was performed on PBMCs. The receptors originated from a boy aged 5 to 17 in good health and CMV-seropositive. The CDR3 runs from the conserved cysteine through the conserved F or W. Fields, in order: J gene, D gene, clone size, V gene, CDR3 DNA, CDR3 protein. The D gene is left open where the match is weak. Clone size, where shown, is once, few, many, or a class for clones that have expanded.

TRBJ1-6	TRBD1	-	TRBV19	TGTGCCAGTAGCGAGGGGGACAGAAGAAATTCACCCCTCCACTTT	CASSEGDRRNSPLHF
TRBJ1-1	-	once	TRBV2	TGTGCCAGCAGCCTAACTGAAGCTTTCTTT	CASSLTEAFF
TRBJ2-7	TRBD1	-	TRBV5-6	TGTGCCAGCAGCTTGATGTCGGGACAGGCGACCTACGAGCAGTACTTC	CASSLMSGQATYEQYF
TRBJ1-2	-	-	TRBV19	TGTGCCAGTAGGCTGTTGAGGGCAGCTAACTATGGCTACACCTTC	CASRLLRAANYGYTF
TRBJ1-5	TRBD1	-	TRBV9	TGTGCCAGCAGCGTAGGCGGGACAGAGAATCAGCCCCAGCATTTT	CASSVGGTENQPQHF
TRBJ2-1	TRBD2	-	TRBV19	TGTGCCAGTAGTAAGGTCCTAGCGGATTACAATGAGCAGTTCTTC	CASSKVLADYNEQFF
TRBJ1-2	TRBD1	-	TRBV9	TGTGCCAGCAGCTCACCTCGGGACAGGATGGTGTATGGCTACACCTTC	CASSSPRDRMVYGYTF
TRBJ2-3	-	-	TRBV7-3	TGTGCCAGCAGGGTGGACGGAGGATCTTCAGATACGCAGTATTTT	CASRVDGGSSDTQYF
TRBJ2-3	-	-	TRBV27	TGTGCCAGCAGTTTAGCCGCAGGGGATACGCAGTATTTT	CASSLAAGDTQYF
TRBJ2-1	-	-	TRBV7-9	TGTTCCAGCAGCTTACGAGGCAATGAGCAGTTCTTC	CSSSLRGNEQFF
TRBJ1-4	TRBD1	-	TRBV30	TGTGCCTGGAGCCGGGACAGGGGGCGTGAAAAACTGTTTTTT	CAWSRDRGREKLFF
TRBJ1-2	TRBD1	-	TRBV27	TGTGCCAGCAGTCACGGACAGGGAAACTATGGCTACACCTTC	CASSHGQGNYGYTF
TRBJ1-6	TRBD1	-	TRBV6-5	TGTGCCAGCGCCGAGGGGGCGGGTTATAATTCACCCCTCCACTTT	CASAEGAGYNSPLHF
TRBJ1-4	TRBD1	-	TRBV6-5	TGTGCCAGCAGCAGGGACAGCTCTGGGGAAAAACTGTTTTTT	CASSRDSSGEKLFF
TRBJ2-2	TRBD1	-	TRBV23-1	TGCGCCAGCAGTCAAAGGACAGGGGAGAACACCGGGGAGCTGTTTTTT	CASSQRTGENTGELFF
TRBJ1-1	-	-	TRBV19	TGTGCCAGTCTTGATTTTCGGGCGGGGACTGAAGCTTTCTTT	CASLDFRAGTEAFF
TRBJ2-2	-	few	TRBV7-3	TGTGCCAGCAGCTTATCCGGGACCGGGGAGCTGTTTTTT	CASSLSGTGELFF
TRBJ1-2	TRBD1	-	TRBV29-1	TGCAGCGTCCGACAGGGGGCGGGCTATGGCTACCCCTTC	CSVRQGAGYGYPF
TRBJ2-7	TRBD2	few	TRBV5-6	TGTGCCAGCAGCTTGGCTAGCGGGTTCGCCTACGAGCAGTACTTC	CASSLASGFAYEQYF
TRBJ2-7	TRBD2	-	TRBV11-1	TGTGCCAGCAGCTTAGCCGGGACTAGCGTCCACGAGCAGTACTTC	CASSLAGTSVHEQYF
TRBJ2-5	-	-	TRBV9	TGTGCCAGCAGCGCGCTTGGGGAGAGGGGGGAGACCCAGTACTTC	CASSALGERGETQYF
TRBJ1-5	TRBD1	-	TRBV7-9	TGTGCCAGCAGCCTTTACACGGGGACAGGACACAATCAGCCCCAGCATTTT	CASSLYTGTGHNQPQHF
TRBJ1-6	TRBD1	-	TRBV27	TGTGCCACCAAGACAGGGGTCAATTCACCCCTCCACTTT	CATKTGVNSPLHF